This T cell receptor beta chain was sequenced for a study of cytomegalovirus exposure and HLA in healthy donors (dated by TCRdb to between 2016 and 2019). A note on the overall study: In an earlier analysis of under 750 of the donors, 250 to 350 Gb of sequence data and 100 million or so unique TCR beta sequences from some 170 million T cells were reported. An early release covering approximately 600 HLA-typed donors comprised approximately 300 gigabases of sequencing data and around 80 million unique TCR sequences. The genetic ancestry cluster associated with self-reported Caucasian donors included about four fifths of the 398 genotyped donors. The study aimed to test whether signatures of past pathogen exposure could be identified by cataloging public T cell receptors. The study profiled the T cell repertoires of 666 subjects by immunosequencing and related them to cytomegalovirus serostatus. In addition to the first cohort of around 670 subjects, a separate validation cohort of 120 different subjects was used. To predict cytomegalovirus infection status, the study brought together high-throughput TCR immunosequencing, statistical association of individual TCRs with disease status, and machine learning. In a later analysis, previously published TCR beta repertoires from several hundred donors were re-analyzed and high-resolution HLA genotyping was added so that TCR occurrence patterns could be studied. In the later analysis, no new phenotypic data were used to find candidate immune exposures; instead, reliance was placed on TCR beta sequences and their occurrence across donors. An earlier analysis of 450 to 750 of the donors used high-throughput TCR beta sequencing to judge whether each TCR beta V gene segment behaved as functional or pseudogenic. Donor age, sex, ethnicity and CMV serostatus were compiled together with the repertoire data. A later genetic analysis took genome-wide SNP genotypes for about 65% of the roughly 670 donors and used that subset as a discovery cohort. All discovery cohort repertoires had been generated using a single sequencing platform. Both class I and class II loci were covered by HLA typing, at four-digit resolution. The number of donors typed differed by locus, with roughly 629-640 for A, B, C, DRB1 and DQB1, around 560 for DQA1, about 610 for DPA1, and around 460 for DPB1. Four or five DR-DQ haplotypes were handled as single units for association and clustering because linkage in the cohort was strong. Among roughly 400 genotyped donors of the cohort, an average of about 240,000 unique TCR beta nucleotide sequences were sequenced per donor, about a sixth of them non-productive.

With regard to this clone: This clone's antigen is unknown. Per-base quality was not reported, and no clone a single base away is much larger than it.

Points the paper makes about the study in general: In a later analysis, some 17,000 TCR beta sequences were associated with specific HLA alleles at a false discovery rate of 0.05. In a later genetic analysis, fewer N-insertions in productive TCRs were reported among donors in an Asian-associated ancestry cluster than the roughly 670-donor mean. Across donors, most TCR sequences were observed very rarely, whereas some public TCRs were present in many individuals. Over 15 rarely observed V segments, including chromosome 9 orphons, were excluded from the earlier analysis of 550 to 700 of the donors because counts were too low. V-gene and J-gene trimming of TCR beta chains was associated with a missense DCLRE1C variant in a later genetic analysis, and the association was replicated in an independent cohort. In a later analysis, TCR association rates were found to vary across HLA loci, with the most associated TCRs seen for DRB1 alleles and the fewest for HLA-C alleles. Because the 87-base-pair reads could not distinguish some IMGT-functional V segments, including TRBV6-2 and TRBV6-3, those segments were excluded. When HLA alleles, especially DR and DQ, strongly co-occurred, TCR associations were difficult to assign to individual alleles. Compared with equally common non-associated chains, HLA-associated TCR beta chains in a later analysis were more clonally expanded and had lower generation probabilities. A group of highly shared sequence variants was considered likely to be a technical artifact of the sequencing pipeline. Because HLA typing was unavailable for some donors at each locus, only the typed subset was used in association tests. The presence/absence analyses assumed that sequencing depth was roughly uniform across donors, and that assumption may not be true. The cohort was sequenced for TCR beta chains only, and without alpha or paired-chain data the features that could be detected were limited. In the study, approximately 160 TCR beta chains were listed as associated with cytomegalovirus. Cytomegalovirus status was reported to be diagnosed by the classifier with high specificity and sensitivity in both the original and validation cohorts. For the cohort, immune exposure information was limited to CMV serostatus. A further reported finding was that TCR beta sequences accurately predicted the HLA-A and HLA-B alleles for most subjects in the first cohort. Several of the top co-occurrence clusters appeared to be linked to parvovirus B19, influenza, CMV and Epstein-Barr virus, according to a later analysis. Broadly in line with IMGT annotations, most TCR beta V segments showed up in productive rearrangements about 87% or about 30% of the time in an earlier analysis of 587 of the donors. Three of the identified cytomegalovirus-associated TCR beta chains were confirmed in vitro to be specific for cytomegalovirus antigens. Linkage disequilibrium might explain the correlated functional status among segregating V segments, but an unknown experimental factor could not be ruled out. A later analysis found that most CMV-associated TCR beta chains appeared HLA-restricted, with HLA associations seemingly driven largely by CMV exposure. The authors suggested that the approach could potentially be extended to other disease states and immunological phenotypes.

The cohort comprised under 700 healthy bone marrow donors. All cohort members were sampled while nominally healthy, although unrecorded immune exposures were likely present. The donor was CMV seronegative and belonged to the group of roughly 330 seronegative cohort members. Every donor gave a peripheral blood sample, and the peripheral blood mononuclear cells from that sample were used for TCR beta sequencing. The Qiagen DNeasy Blood Extraction Kit was used to extract genomic DNA from the blood cell samples. The library was generated by the immunoSEQ multiplex PCR assay. For the multiplex PCR, a mixture combining 60 forward primers for TCR Vbeta segments and 13 reverse primers for TCR Jbeta segments was used. The CDR3 region of rearranged TCR beta genes was amplified from genomic DNA with a multiplex PCR assay. On the Illumina HiSeq System, the amplified TCR beta libraries were sequenced as 87-base-pair reads. Under the source paper's analysis protocol: A later analysis tallied roughly 76 million unique TCR beta chains across the 610 or so repertoires, and around 12 million of those chains were shared by two or more donors. To remove PCR and sequencing errors, raw reads were error-corrected and collapsed into unique sequences using a nearest-neighbor algorithm that merged closely related sequences. CDR3 sequences were aligned to IMGT reference sequences to assign V, D and J gene segments. For a sequence to be retained, a match of at least six nucleotides was required to both a V gene segment and a J gene segment. A rearrangement was called productive if the CDR3 had no stop codons and remained in frame with V and J, and every other rearrangement was called non-productive. Following IMGT convention, CDR3 was defined as the stretch from the second conserved V-encoded cysteine up to the conserved J-encoded phenylalanine. The earlier analysis of 550 to 650 of the donors excluded any sequence lacking an unambiguous match to a single V gene segment. An earlier analysis of 550 to 650 of the donors classified V segments as functional when productive rearrangements were above 56.7% and as segregating when the standard deviation between donors was above 5%. A statistical classification framework was built to diagnose cytomegalovirus status from the catalog of TCR beta chain sequences. In a later analysis, TCR nucleotide sequences were compared against IMGT/GENE-DB human TR gene sequences so that V and J genes could be assigned. Using the TCRdist pipeline, a later analysis assigned CDR3 sequences along with most-parsimonious VDJ recombination scenarios. In a later analysis, each TCR beta chain was defined by its CDR3 amino acid sequence together with its V-gene family, and reads lacking a unique V-gene family were excluded. A later analysis removed roughly 590 highly shared, low-generation-probability nucleotide sequences to deal with suspected cross-contamination and a sequencing artifact. For each public chain, a later analysis derived a clonal expansion index from normalized ranks of inferred template counts within each repertoire. In a later analysis, generation probabilities were computed using a VDJ recombination model fitted to out-of-frame rearrangements, and the results were checked against IGoR. In a later analysis, hypergeometric tests were used to score TCR-TCR, TCR-HLA and TCR-CMV co-occurrence, with a repertoire-size bias correction applied to TCR pairs. In a later analysis, false discovery rates were estimated by permuting HLA or CMV assignments 20 times. A later analysis grouped co-occurring TCRs with DBSCAN, adding TCRdist sequence similarity when clustering within HLA-allele-positive subsets. For co-occurrence clustering, repertoires with fewer than 30,000 or more than 120,000 public chains were excluded, along with a handful of repertoires with anomalous nucleotide sharing. Imported from immuneACCESS, the table was reduced by TCRdb to in-frame sequences with V and J called. These copies leave out some clones; in studies compared against another copy, an unresolved V gene accounts for under half, and the cause of the remainder is not known. From that table come the V and J calls and clone size; the DNA was used to work out D and trimming. The sample has 100,000 to 150,000 clones on record, around 79% of them singletons. Roughly 6.3% of the sample is in the top ten clones.

V drops 2 bases and J drops 7 bases, leaving 14 bases in between. Its CDR3 holds 15 amino acids, cysteine through phenylalanine. Left in the record is the CDR3 DNA by itself, 45 bases read in frame from the first base. CDR1 ENHRY and CDR2 SYGVKD are derived from the germline V gene. The sequenced sample consisted of PBMCs. This receptor chain uses TRBV10-3 and TRBJ2-2; perhaps TRBD1 is the D gene, with 6 bases matching. The sequence derives from a woman in her thirties or forties in good health and CMV-seronegative. Here is the DNA: TGTGCCATCAGTGAGCCTTCCAGGGGACACGGGGAGCTGTTTTTT. It translates as CAISEPSRGHGELFF.